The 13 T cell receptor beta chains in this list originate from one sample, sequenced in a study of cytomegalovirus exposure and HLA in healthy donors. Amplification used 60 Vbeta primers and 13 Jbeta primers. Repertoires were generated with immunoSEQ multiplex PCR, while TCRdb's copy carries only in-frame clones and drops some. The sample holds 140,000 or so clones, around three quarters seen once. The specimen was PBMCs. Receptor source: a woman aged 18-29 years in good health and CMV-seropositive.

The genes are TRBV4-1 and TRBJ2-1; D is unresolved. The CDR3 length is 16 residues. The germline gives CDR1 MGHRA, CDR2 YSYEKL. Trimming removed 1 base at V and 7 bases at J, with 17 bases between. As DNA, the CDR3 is TGCGCCAGCAGCCAAGTTTACTACCCCCGACGGAATGAGCAGTTCTTC. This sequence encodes CASSQVYYPRRNEQFF.

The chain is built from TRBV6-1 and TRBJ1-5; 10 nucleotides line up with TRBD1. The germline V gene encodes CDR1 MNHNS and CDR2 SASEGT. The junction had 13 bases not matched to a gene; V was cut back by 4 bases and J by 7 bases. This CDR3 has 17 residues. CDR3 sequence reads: CASSAVRQGARGQPQHF. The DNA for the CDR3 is TGTGCCAGCAGTGCTGTAAGACAGGGGGCGCGAGGGCAGCCCCAGCATTTT.

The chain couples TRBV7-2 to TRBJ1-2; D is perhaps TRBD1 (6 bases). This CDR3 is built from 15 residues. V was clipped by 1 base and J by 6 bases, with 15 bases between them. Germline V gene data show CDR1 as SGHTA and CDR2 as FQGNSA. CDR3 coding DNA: TGTGCCAGCAGCTTAGATAACAGGGAGGGGGATGGCTACACCTTC. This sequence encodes CASSLDNREGDGYTF.

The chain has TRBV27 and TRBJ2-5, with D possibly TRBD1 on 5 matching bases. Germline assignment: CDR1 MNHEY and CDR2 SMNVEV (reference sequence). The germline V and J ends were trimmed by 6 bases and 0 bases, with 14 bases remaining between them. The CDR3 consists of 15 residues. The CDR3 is CASSDRSWYQETQYF. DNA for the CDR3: TGTGCCAGCAGCGACAGATCTTGGTACCAAGAGACCCAGTACTTC.

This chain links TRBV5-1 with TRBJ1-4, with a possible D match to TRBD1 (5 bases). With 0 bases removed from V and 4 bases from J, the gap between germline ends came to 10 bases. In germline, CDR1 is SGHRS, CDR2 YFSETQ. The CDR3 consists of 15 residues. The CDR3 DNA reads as TGCGCCAGCAGCTTGGCCGGGGGTGGTAATGAAAAACTGTTTTTT. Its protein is CASSLAGGGNEKLFF.

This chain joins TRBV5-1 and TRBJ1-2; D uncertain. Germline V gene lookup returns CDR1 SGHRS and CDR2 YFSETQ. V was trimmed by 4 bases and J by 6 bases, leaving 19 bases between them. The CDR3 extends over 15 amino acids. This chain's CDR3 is CASSPELEVTDGYTF. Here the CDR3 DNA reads TGCGCCAGCAGCCCGGAACTTGAGGTGACGGATGGCTACACCTTC.

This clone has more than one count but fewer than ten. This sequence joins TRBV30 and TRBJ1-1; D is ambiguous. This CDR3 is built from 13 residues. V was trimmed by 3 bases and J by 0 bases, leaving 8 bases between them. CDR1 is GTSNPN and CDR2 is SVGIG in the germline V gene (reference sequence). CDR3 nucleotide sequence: TGTGCCTGGAGGGCAGTAATGAACACTGAAGCTTTCTTT. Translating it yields CAWRAVMNTEAFF.

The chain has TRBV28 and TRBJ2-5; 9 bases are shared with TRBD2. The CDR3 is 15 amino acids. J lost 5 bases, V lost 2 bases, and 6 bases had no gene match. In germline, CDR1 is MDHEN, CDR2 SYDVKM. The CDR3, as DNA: TGTGCCAGCAGTTTAGGCGGGGGGGAAAGCGAGACCCAGTACTTC. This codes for CASSLGGGESETQYF.

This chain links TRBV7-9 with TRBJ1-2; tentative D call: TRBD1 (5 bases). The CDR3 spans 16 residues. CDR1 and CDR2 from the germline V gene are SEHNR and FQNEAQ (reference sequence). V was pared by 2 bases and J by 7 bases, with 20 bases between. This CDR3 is CASSLIGQGVGFGYTF. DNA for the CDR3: TGTGCCAGCAGCTTAATAGGGCAGGGTGTAGGGTTTGGCTACACCTTC.

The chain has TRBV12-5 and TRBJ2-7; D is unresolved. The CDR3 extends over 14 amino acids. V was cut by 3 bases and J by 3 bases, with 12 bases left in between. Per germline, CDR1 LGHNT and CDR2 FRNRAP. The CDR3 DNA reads TGTGCTAGTGGTTTTGGTCCGAGCTTCTACGAGCAGTACTTC. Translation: CASGFGPSFYEQYF.

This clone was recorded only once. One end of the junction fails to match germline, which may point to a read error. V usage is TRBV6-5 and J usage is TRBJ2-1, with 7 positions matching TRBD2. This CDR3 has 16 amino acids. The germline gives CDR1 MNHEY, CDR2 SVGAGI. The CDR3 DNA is TGTGCCAGCAGTTACTCGGGGGGGAGCTCCCACAATGAGCAGTTCTTC. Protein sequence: CASSYSGGSSHNEQFF.

The CDR3 loop reads CASTPTGQLAGNTIYF. As DNA, the CDR3 is TGTGCCAGCACCCCGACGGGACAATTGGCAGGAAACACCATATATTTT. The chain links TRBV2 to TRBJ1-3; D possibly corresponds to TRBD1 (6 bases). Germline CDR1 reads SNHLY; CDR2 reads FYNNEI. V was trimmed by 7 bases and J by 4 bases, leaving 20 bases between them. This CDR3 spans 16 amino acids.

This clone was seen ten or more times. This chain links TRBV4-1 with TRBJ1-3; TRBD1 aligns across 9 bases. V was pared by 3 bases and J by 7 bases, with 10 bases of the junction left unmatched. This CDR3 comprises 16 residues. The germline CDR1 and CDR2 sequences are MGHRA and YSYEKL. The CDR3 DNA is TGCGCCAGCAGCCAGGTACTGGGACAGGGTTTCAACACCATATATTTT. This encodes CASSQVLGQGFNTIYF.